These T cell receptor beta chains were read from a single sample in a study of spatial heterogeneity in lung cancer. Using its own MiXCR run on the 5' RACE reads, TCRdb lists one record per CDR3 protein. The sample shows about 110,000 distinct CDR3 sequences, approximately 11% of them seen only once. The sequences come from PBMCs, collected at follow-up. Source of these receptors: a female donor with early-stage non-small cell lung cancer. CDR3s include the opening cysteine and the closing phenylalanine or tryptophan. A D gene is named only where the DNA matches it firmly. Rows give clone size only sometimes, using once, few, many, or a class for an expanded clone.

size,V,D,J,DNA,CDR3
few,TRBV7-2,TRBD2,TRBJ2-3,TGTGCCAGCAGCTCTTTAGCGGGTCGCACAGATACGCAGTATTTT,CASSSLAGRTDTQYF
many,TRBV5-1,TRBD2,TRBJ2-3,TGCGCCAGCAGCTTCAGCGGGAGTTGGGGCACTAGCACAGATACGCAGTATTTT,CASSFSGSWGTSTDTQYF
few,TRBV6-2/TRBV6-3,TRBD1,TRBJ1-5,TGTGCCAGCAGAAGACAGGGGGCGAGCAATCAGCCCCAGCATTTT,CASRRQGASNQPQHF
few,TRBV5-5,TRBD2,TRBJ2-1,TGTGCCAGCAGCTATGGACTAGCGGGAGTTTCGGGTGAGCAGTTCTTC,CASSYGLAGVSGEQFF
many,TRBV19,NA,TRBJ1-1,TGTGCCAGTAGTACTCAAATACAGGGACCTGAAGCTTTCTTT,CASSTQIQGPEAFF
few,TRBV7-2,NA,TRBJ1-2,TGTGCCAGCAGCCCACAGAGCGGCTACACCTTC,CASSPQSGYTF
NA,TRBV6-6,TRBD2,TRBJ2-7,TGTGCCGCTAATAGCGGGAACTCCTACGAGCAGTACTTC,CAANSGNSYEQYF
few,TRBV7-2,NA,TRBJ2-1,TGTGCCAGCAGCACCGGCCTAACCCCGCGGGGAGAGCAGTTCTTC,CASSTGLTPRGEQFF
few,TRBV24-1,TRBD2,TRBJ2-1,TGTGCCACCAGTGACTCCGGGACTAGCGGGAGTTGGAATGAGCAGTTCTTC,CATSDSGTSGSWNEQFF
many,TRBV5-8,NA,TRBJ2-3,TGTGCCAGCAGCTTGGGAACAATGGATTGGGGCACAGATACGCAGTATTTT,CASSLGTMDWGTDTQYF
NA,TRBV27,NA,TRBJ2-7,TGTGCCAGCAGTCTGGGCTATCCTTCAGGCGAGCAGTACTTC,CASSLGYPSGEQYF
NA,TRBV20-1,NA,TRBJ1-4,TGCAGTGCTAGAGGAGGAGGGGAAACTAATGAAAAACTGTTTTTT,CSARGGGETNEKLFF
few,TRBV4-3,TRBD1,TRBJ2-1,TGCGCCAGCAGCCAAAATGACAGGGTCTCCTACAATGAGCAGTTCTTC,CASSQNDRVSYNEQFF
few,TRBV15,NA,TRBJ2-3,TGTGCCACCAGCAGAGTTGGGGGGGCGGGAGCGGCAGATACGCAGTATTTT,CATSRVGGAGAADTQYF
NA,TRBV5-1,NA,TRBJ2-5,TGCGCCAGCAGCTCCGGGATTAAAGAGACCCAGTACTTC,CASSSGIKETQYF